Shown below are 5 T cell receptor beta chains from a single sample sequenced in a study of blood T cell repertoires in COVID-19. Some clones are missing from TCRdb's copy, which holds only in-frame ones; the method was immunoSEQ multiplex PCR. The sample includes about 50,000 clones, 86% of them seen just once. The sample was peripheral blood. The receptors were sampled from a woman aged 55-69 years with acute or convalescent COVID-19.

This clone has just a few counts. The chain carries TRBV29-1 and TRBJ1-1; D perhaps matches TRBD1 (5 bases). Germline values: CDR1 SQVTM, CDR2 ANQGSEA. This CDR3 contains 12 residues. V was trimmed by 6 bases and J by 3 bases, leaving 11 bases between them. For the CDR3, the DNA is TGCAGCGTCCACCCGGGGGACACTGAAGCTTTCTTT. It is translated as CSVHPGDTEAFF.

The chain carries TRBV20-1 and TRBJ2-5, with D perhaps TRBD1 (6 bases). The CDR3 spans 11 residues. Germline CDR1 reads DFQATT; CDR2 reads SNEGSKA (reference sequence). V was shortened by 5 bases and J by 3 bases, with 7 bases between the two germline ends. The DNA for the CDR3 is TGCAGTGCTGGACAGAAAGAGACCCAGTACTTC. Protein: CSAGQKETQYF.

The chain links TRBV6-1 to TRBJ1-1; D is perhaps TRBD1 (5 bases). Germline-derived CDR1 and CDR2 are MNHNS and SASEGT. Deletions cut 2 bases from V and 9 bases from J, with 13 bases between. There are 13 residues in the CDR3. CDR3 residues: CASSESQGLKAFF. The CDR3 region has the DNA TGTGCCAGCAGTGAAAGCCAGGGTCTAAAAGCTTTCTTT.

The V call is TRBV5-1, the J call TRBJ2-7, with D maybe TRBD1 (5 bases). This CDR3 is built from 17 residues. Germline lookup yields CDR1 SGHRS and CDR2 YFSETQ. V was clipped by 0 bases and J by 0 bases, with 16 bases between them. CDR3 residues: CASSLGSIRTGSYEQYF. The DNA for the CDR3 is TGCGCCAGCAGCTTGGGCTCGATTCGCACAGGCTCCTACGAGCAGTACTTC. Combining the CDR3 with reference TRBV5-1 and TRBJ2-7 gives the whole variable domain KAGVTQTPRYLIKTRGQQVTLSCSPISGHRSVSWYQQTPGQGLQFLFEYFSETQRNKGNFPGRFSGRQFSNSRSEMNVSTLELGDSALYLCASSLGSIRTGSYEQYFGPGTRLTVT.

This clone was observed a single time. The chain recombines TRBV12-3 or TRBV12-4 with TRBJ1-6; D may be TRBD1 (5 bases). The ends were cut back, 6 bases at V and 8 bases at J, with 8 bases in the middle. The CDR3 has 12 amino acids. The DNA for the CDR3 is TGTGCCAGCAGGGGGCCATATTCACCCCTCCACTTT. This translates into CASRGPYSPLHF.